This T cell receptor beta chain derives from a study of T cell repertoires and Cas9 in healthy adults. Looking at the study overall: SpCas9-reactive CD4 and CD8 T cells were characterized for potency, cytotoxicity and lineage.

Sequencing used immunoSEQ multiplex PCR; TCRdb keeps in-frame clones, though not all of them. The data contain tens of thousands of clones, about nine tenths of them seen just once; the ten biggest clones take up about 0.78%. On this clone: What it binds is unknown.

Study-level points and caveats: In vitro, SpCas9-reactive Tregs were reported to curb effector T cell proliferation and function.

This CDR3 spans 13 amino acids. Germline values: CDR1 MNHEY, CDR2 SMNVEV (reference sequence). With 2 bases removed from V and 2 bases from J, the gap between germline ends came to 6 bases. The TCR comes from a human donor in good health. The sample was CD4+ effector T cells (CD127+, CD25-, CD137-, CD154-) from PBMCs; culture status not recorded. The chain is built from TRBV27 and TRBJ1-2; D unclear. Here the CDR3 reads CASSLGLNYGYTF. The CDR3, as DNA: TGTGCCAGCAGTTTAGGACTCAACTATGGCTACACCTTC.